This is a list of T cell receptor beta chains from one sample in a study of vaccination and CD4 T cells after COVID-19. MiXCR, applied by TCRdb to the PCR reads, yields one record per CDR3 protein. The repertoire includes approximately 12,000 distinct CDR3 sequences, around 66% of them detected once, and approximately 9.2% sits in the top ten. These receptors have no identified antigens. Sequencing was done on a sample of CD4+ T cells from blood, cultured in vitro. These receptors came from a human donor who had recovered from COVID-19. The CDR3 runs from the conserved cysteine through the conserved F or W. Fields, in order: D gene, J gene, clone size, V gene, CDR3 DNA, CDR3 protein. The D gene is left open where the match is weak. Clone size is shown for a subset of rows, as once, few, many or a class of expanded clone.

d_gene: .
j_gene: TRBJ2-3
abundance: .
v_gene: TRBV5-1
CDR3nt: TGCGCCAGCAGCTTGGTTACAGATACGCAGTATTTT
CDR3aa: CASSLVTDTQYF

d_gene: .
j_gene: TRBJ1-5
abundance: few
v_gene: TRBV2
CDR3nt: TGTGCCAGCAGTGGTGTTGGGCAGAACCAGCCCCAGCATTTT
CDR3aa: CASSGVGQNQPQHF

d_gene: TRBD2
j_gene: TRBJ2-4
abundance: .
v_gene: TRBV6-1
CDR3nt: TGTGCCAGCAGGTTCTCCGTAGGTTCCCCCGGGACTAGTGCCAAAAACATTCAGTACTTC
CDR3aa: CASRFSVGSPGTSAKNIQYF

d_gene: .
j_gene: TRBJ2-2
abundance: .
v_gene: TRBV12-3/TRBV12-4
CDR3nt: TGTGCCAGCAGTTTAGAGCCCACTCTCCCCGGGGAGCTGTTTTTT
CDR3aa: CASSLEPTLPGELFF

d_gene: TRBD1
j_gene: TRBJ1-6
abundance: .
v_gene: TRBV7-9
CDR3nt: TGTGCCAGCAGCCCTATGCGAGGGGGCAGGAATTCACCCCTCCACTTT
CDR3aa: CASSPMRGGRNSPLHF

d_gene: .
j_gene: TRBJ2-4
abundance: few
v_gene: TRBV6-5
CDR3nt: TGTGCCAGCAGGTACAGGGGGGGGAATATAGCCAAAAACATTCAGTACTTC
CDR3aa: CASRYRGGNIAKNIQYF

d_gene: .
j_gene: TRBJ2-5
abundance: few
v_gene: TRBV11-2
CDR3nt: TGTGCCAGCAGCTCAGGGTTTCAAGAGACCCAGTACTTC
CDR3aa: CASSSGFQETQYF

d_gene: TRBD1
j_gene: TRBJ1-3
abundance: .
v_gene: TRBV6-1
CDR3nt: TGTGCCAGCAGGGGGGACAGAAACCCTGGAAACACCATATATTTT
CDR3aa: CASRGDRNPGNTIYF

d_gene: TRBD1
j_gene: TRBJ1-2
abundance: .
v_gene: TRBV3-1
CDR3nt: TGTGCCAGCAGCCTTCTTGTTGGACAGGGGATCGGCTACACCTTC
CDR3aa: CASSLLVGQGIGYTF

d_gene: .
j_gene: TRBJ2-2
abundance: .
v_gene: TRBV7-9
CDR3nt: TGTGCCAGCAGCTTAGAGAACACCGGGGAGCTGTTTTTT
CDR3aa: CASSLENTGELFF

d_gene: TRBD1
j_gene: TRBJ1-1
abundance: .
v_gene: TRBV7-3
CDR3nt: TGTGCCAGCAGCCTGACAGGGGGGGTGACTGAAGCTTTCTTT
CDR3aa: CASSLTGGVTEAFF

d_gene: TRBD1
j_gene: TRBJ1-2
abundance: .
v_gene: TRBV19
CDR3nt: TGTGCCAGTAGTCCCGGGACAGTAGCTAACTATGGCTACACCTTC
CDR3aa: CASSPGTVANYGYTF

d_gene: .
j_gene: TRBJ1-2
abundance: .
v_gene: TRBV6-1
CDR3nt: TGTGCCAGCAGCGCAGGAATCTATGGCTACACCTTC
CDR3aa: CASSAGIYGYTF

d_gene: TRBD1
j_gene: TRBJ2-1
abundance: .
v_gene: TRBV5-1
CDR3nt: TGCGCCAGCAGCTTGACAGGGGCCATTAGTGGATACAATGAGCAGTTCTTC
CDR3aa: CASSLTGAISGYNEQFF

d_gene: .
j_gene: TRBJ1-5
abundance: few
v_gene: TRBV2
CDR3nt: TGTGCCAGCAGTGAAGTCGCCCGTGGTACCCAGCCCCAGCATTTT
CDR3aa: CASSEVARGTQPQHF